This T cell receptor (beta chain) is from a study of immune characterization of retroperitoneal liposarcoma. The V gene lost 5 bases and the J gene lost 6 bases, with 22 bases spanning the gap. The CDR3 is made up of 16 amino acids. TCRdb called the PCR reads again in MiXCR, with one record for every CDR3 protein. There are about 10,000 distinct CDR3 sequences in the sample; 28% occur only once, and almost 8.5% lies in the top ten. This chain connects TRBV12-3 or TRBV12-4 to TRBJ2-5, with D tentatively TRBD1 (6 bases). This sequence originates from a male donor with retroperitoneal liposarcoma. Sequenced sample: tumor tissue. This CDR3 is CASSASQGTIGKTQYF. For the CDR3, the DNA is TGTGCCAGCAGTGCCTCACAGGGAACCATAGGGAAGACCCAGTACTTC.